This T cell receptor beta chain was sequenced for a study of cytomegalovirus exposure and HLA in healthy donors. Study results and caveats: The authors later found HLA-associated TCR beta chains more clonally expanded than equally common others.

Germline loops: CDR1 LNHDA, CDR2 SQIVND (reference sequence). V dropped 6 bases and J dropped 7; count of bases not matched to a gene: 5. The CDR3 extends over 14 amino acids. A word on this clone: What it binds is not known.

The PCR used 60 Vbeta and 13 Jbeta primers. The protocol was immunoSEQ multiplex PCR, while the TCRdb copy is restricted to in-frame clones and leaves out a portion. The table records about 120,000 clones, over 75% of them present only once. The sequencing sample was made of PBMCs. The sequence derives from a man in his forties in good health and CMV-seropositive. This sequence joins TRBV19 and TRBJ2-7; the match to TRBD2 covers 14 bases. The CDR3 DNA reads TGTGCCAGTAGCCCGGGACTAGCGGGGGTAGAGCAGTACTTC. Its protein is CASSPGLAGVEQYF.